In its sample, the clone carrying this T cell receptor (beta chain) was seen a few times. This sample stems from a study of blood T cell repertoires in COVID-19. For the study at large: Spain, Italy and the United States supplied samples that represented acute and convalescent COVID-19. PBMCs, B-cell-depleted T cells, or T cells were the source of the cDNA or gDNA that made up the material.

In the authors' methods: By means of reference gene primer amplification, nucleated cell counts were estimated. Method: immunoSEQ multiplex PCR; TCRdb's copy keeps in-frame clones and lacks some. From that table come the V and J calls and clone size; the DNA was used to work out D and trimming. The sample has about 190,000 clones, under 90% seen once; the top ten hold about 20%. This CDR3 region has 15 residues. CDR1 MNHEY and CDR2 SVGEGT come from the germline V gene. V was trimmed by 4 bases and J by 0 bases, leaving 12 bases between them. The V and J genes are TRBV6-2 or TRBV6-3 and TRBJ2-5; D is possibly TRBD2 (6 bases). The sample consisted of peripheral blood. This clonotype was sampled from a human donor in a cohort sampled during active COVID-19. This CDR3 is CASSLGLAYQETQYF. The CDR3 nucleotides read TGTGCCAGCAGTTTGGGCCTAGCGTACCAAGAGACCCAGTACTTC.